These T cell receptor beta chains were read from a single sample in a study of control samples from healthy donors and cancer patients. Sequencing used immunoSEQ multiplex PCR; TCRdb keeps in-frame clones, though not all of them. This repertoire shows about 170,000 clones, around 92% found once; its top ten account for 2% to 2.5%. The specimen sequenced was blood. The receptor set was obtained from a woman aged 40 to 50 in good health. Both conserved end residues are part of each CDR3. The D gene is left open where the match is weak. Only part of the rows carry a size: once, few, many, or a class if the clone is expanded.

V	size	D	J	length	CDR3	DNA
TRBV5-5	-	-	TRBJ1-2	13	CASSLVEGHGYTF	TGTGCCAGCAGCTTGGTAGAGGGACATGGCTACACCTTC
TRBV5-5	-	TRBD2	TRBJ2-2	13	CASSPGTNRELFF	TGTGCCAGCAGCCCAGGGACTAACCGGGAGCTGTTTTTT
TRBV10-3	-	-	TRBJ1-4	15	CAISEDRTTNEKLFF	TGTGCCATCAGTGAGGATAGAACAACTAATGAAAAACTGTTTTTT
TRBV21-1	-	-	TRBJ1-6	14	CASSIKGRNSPLHF	TGTGCCAGCAGCATAAAGGGACGGAATTCACCCCTCCACTTT
TRBV5-1	once	TRBD1	TRBJ1-2	15	CASTGTGQGAGGYTF	TGCGCCAGCACCGGGACGGGACAGGGGGCAGGAGGCTACACCTTC
TRBV15	-	-	TRBJ2-3	13	CAAPSESTDTQYF	TGTGCCGCGCCTAGCGAAAGCACAGATACGCAGTATTTT
TRBV5-4	-	-	TRBJ1-2	13	CASSSVAGSGYTF	TGTGCCAGCAGCTCGGTAGCTGGGTCTGGCTACACCTTC
TRBV1	-	-	TRBJ2-7	17	CTSSQSNRPSYTVEQYF	TGCACCAGCAGCCAATCCAATCGACCTAGCTATACAGTGGAGCAGTACTTC
TRBV6-5	-	-	TRBJ1-3	15	CASSLQAVSGNTIYF	TGTGCCAGCAGTTTACAGGCCGTCTCTGGAAACACCATATATTTT
TRBV27	-	-	TRBJ2-7	13	CASSRPGGLEQYF	TGTGCCAGCAGTCGGCCCGGCGGGTTAGAGCAGTACTTC
TRBV19	once	TRBD1	TRBJ1-4	15	CASRTGQGWNEKLFF	TGTGCCAGTAGGACCGGACAGGGGTGGAATGAAAAACTGTTTTTT
TRBV29-1	-	-	TRBJ2-5	12	CSVGSAQETQYF	TGCAGCGTTGGGTCGGCCCAAGAGACCCAGTACTTC
TRBV10-3	-	-	TRBJ1-5	15	CAISDGNQVVQPQHF	TGTGCCATCAGTGACGGCAACCAGGTCGTTCAGCCCCAGCATTTT
TRBV20-1	-	-	TRBJ1-2	12	CSASSANYGYTF	TGCAGTGCTAGTTCAGCTAACTATGGCTACACCTTC
TRBV14	-	-	TRBJ2-5	16	CASSQGGWERTETQYF	TGTGCCAGCAGCCAAGGAGGTTGGGAACGGACGGAGACCCAGTACTTC
TRBV7-9	-	-	TRBJ2-1	14	CASSLTDGDNEQFF	TGTGCCAGCAGCCTCACGGACGGCGACAATGAGCAGTTCTTC
TRBV19	few	TRBD1	TRBJ1-1	13	CASLGTVNTEAFF	TGTGCCAGCCTAGGGACAGTGAACACTGAAGCTTTCTTT
TRBV7-6	-	-	TRBJ2-3	15	CASSFTPGGTDTQYF	TGTGCCAGCAGCTTCACCCCGGGGGGCACAGATACGCAGTATTTT
TRBV27	-	-	TRBJ2-2	13	CASSTSSTGELFF	-
TRBV18	-	-	TRBJ2-5	14	CASSRGALQETQYF	TGTGCCAGCTCACGGGGGGCTCTACAAGAGACCCAGTACTTC
TRBV6-5	-	-	TRBJ1-2	16	CASSFIRDGYNYGYTF	TGTGCCAGCAGTTTCATCCGGGACGGATATAACTATGGCTACACCTTC
TRBV7-2	-	TRBD1	TRBJ1-1	16	CASSPDRGGLGTEAFF	TGTGCCAGCAGCCCGGACAGGGGGGGGTTGGGCACTGAAGCTTTCTTT
TRBV3-1/TRBV3-2	-	-	TRBJ2-1	14	CASTPREATIGQFF	TGTGCCAGCACCCCAAGAGAAGCGACTATAGGGCAGTTCTTC
TRBV2	-	TRBD1	TRBJ1-1	14	CASRKAGGSTEAFF	TGTGCCAGCAGAAAGGCAGGGGGCTCGACTGAAGCTTTCTTT
TRBV5-6	-	-	TRBJ2-7	11	CASSTQREQYF	TGTGCCAGCAGCACCCAACGCGAGCAGTACTTC
TRBV7-9	-	-	TRBJ2-7	15	CASSQRGGASYEQYF	TGTGCCAGCAGCCAGAGGGGGGGAGCCTCCTACGAGCAGTACTTC
TRBV5-1	-	-	TRBJ2-7	14	CASSPEPSSGEQYF	TGCGCCAGCAGCCCGGAGCCTTCTTCGGGGGAGCAGTACTTC
TRBV29-1	-	-	TRBJ2-1	14	CSVGTYRFYNEQFF	TGCAGCGTTGGTACGTATCGGTTCTACAATGAGCAGTTCTTC
TRBV5-4	once	-	TRBJ2-2	14	CASSSTGNTGELFF	TGTGCCAGCAGCTCGACAGGAAACACCGGGGAGCTGTTTTTT
TRBV5-4	-	TRBD2	TRBJ2-5	16	CASSNGLAGSQETQYF	TGTGCCAGCAGCAACGGTCTAGCGGGTTCCCAAGAGACCCAGTACTTC
TRBV5-3	-	-	TRBJ2-1	13	CARSWGTNNEQFF	TGTGCCAGAAGCTGGGGGACCAACAATGAGCAGTTCTTC
TRBV27	-	-	TRBJ1-1	14	CASSLNGLNTEAFF	TGTGCCAGCAGTTTAAACGGATTGAACACTGAAGCTTTCTTT
TRBV20-1	-	-	TRBJ2-3	11	CSKGGTDTQYF	TGCAGTAAGGGGGGCACAGATACGCAGTATTTT
TRBV2	-	-	TRBJ2-2	15	CASSEDSVHTGELFF	TGTGCCAGCAGTGAAGACAGTGTGCACACCGGGGAGCTGTTTTTT
TRBV21-1	-	-	TRBJ1-2	13	CASSKSQSHGYTF	TGTGCCAGCAGCAAAAGTCAGAGCCATGGCTACACCTTC
TRBV6-5	-	TRBD2	TRBJ2-7	14	CASSSLGGSREQYF	TGTGCCAGCAGTTCTTTGGGGGGGTCCCGCGAGCAGTACTTC
TRBV3-1/TRBV3-2	-	-	TRBJ1-2	14	CASSQNEGRAGYTF	TGTGCCAGCAGCCAGAATGAGGGGAGAGCTGGCTACACCTTC
TRBV28	once	TRBD1	TRBJ2-7	19	CASSFLKGHPGQGLYEQYF	TGTGCCAGCAGTTTTTTGAAAGGGCACCCGGGACAGGGGTTGTACGAGCAGTACTTC
TRBV5-6	-	TRBD1	TRBJ2-1	17	CASSPGTGGIFNNEQFF	TGTGCCAGCAGCCCCGGGACAGGGGGCATTTTTAACAATGAGCAGTTCTTC
TRBV5-1	-	-	TRBJ1-2	15	CASSTETAVHYGYTF	TGCGCCAGCAGTACCGAAACGGCGGTACACTATGGCTACACCTTC
TRBV6-1	-	TRBD1	TRBJ2-3	16	CASSEEGTGQRDTQYF	TGTGCCAGCAGTGAAGAAGGGACAGGGCAGAGGGATACGCAGTATTTT
TRBV5-1	-	-	TRBJ2-3	11	CASRVTDTQYF	TGCGCCAGCAGGGTCACAGATACGCAGTATTTT
TRBV3-1/TRBV3-2	-	TRBD1	TRBJ2-7	14	CASSHLQGLGEQYF	TGTGCCAGCAGCCATTTACAGGGGTTGGGCGAGCAGTACTTC
TRBV4-1	few	-	TRBJ2-7	15	CASSPNRASNYEQYF	TGCGCCAGCAGCCCGAACCGGGCTTCGAACTACGAGCAGTACTTC
TRBV5-1	-	TRBD1	TRBJ2-7	14	CASSVDRAAYEQYF	TGCGCCAGCAGCGTAGACAGGGCGGCCTACGAGCAGTACTTC
TRBV2	-	-	TRBJ1-6	12	CASSEQNSPLHF	TGTGCCAGCAGTGAACAGAATTCACCCCTCCACTTT
TRBV25-1	-	-	TRBJ2-7	16	CASSRPGQMVSYEQYF	TGTGCCAGCAGTCGCCCAGGGCAGATGGTTAGTTACGAGCAGTACTTC
TRBV20-1	-	-	TRBJ1-5	11	CRARRDQPQHF	TGCAGGGCACGACGGGATCAGCCCCAGCATTTT
TRBV3-1/TRBV3-2	-	TRBD2	TRBJ2-1	18	CASSPRTSGGFGRNEQFF	TGTGCCAGCAGCCCCCGGACTAGCGGGGGGTTTGGCCGCAATGAGCAGTTCTTC
TRBV4-1	-	-	TRBJ1-2	14	CASSQERGFDGYTF	TGCGCCAGCAGCCAAGAAAGGGGGTTTGATGGCTACACCTTC
TRBV5-6	-	-	TRBJ2-3	13	CASSFASTDTQYF	TGTGCCAGCAGCTTCGCTAGCACAGATACGCAGTATTTT
TRBV12-3/TRBV12-4	once	-	TRBJ1-1	13	CASSPKRGTEAFF	TGTGCCAGCAGCCCAAAGAGAGGGACTGAAGCTTTCTTT
TRBV4-2	many	-	TRBJ1-1	17	CASSPIIGLLMNTEAFF	TGTGCCAGCAGCCCCATAATTGGGCTCCTGATGAACACTGAAGCTTTCTTT
TRBV5-1	-	-	TRBJ2-5	13	CASSLVPRETQYF	TGCGCCAGCAGCTTGGTCCCCCGGGAGACCCAGTACTTC
TRBV7-8	-	-	TRBJ2-4	15	CASSASGPGAGIQYF	TGTGCCAGCAGCGCCAGCGGACCCGGGGCCGGCATTCAGTACTTC
TRBV6-4	-	TRBD1	TRBJ2-3	15	CASSTGTGDTDTQYF	TGTGCCAGCAGTACCGGGACAGGTGACACAGATACGCAGTATTTT
TRBV12-3/TRBV12-4	once	-	TRBJ1-3	13	CASSPTRGNTIYF	TGTGCCAGCAGCCCCACACGGGGAAACACCATATATTTT